Below, 8 T cell receptor beta chains from the same sample are listed, as sequenced in a study of early T cells in non-severe SARS-CoV-2 infection. TCRdb independently ran MiXCR on the 5' RACE reads; one entry per CDR3 protein. The data show about 54,000 distinct CDR3 sequences, with roughly 7.8% seen just once and approximately 10% held by the top ten. The sample was whole blood, taken at baseline. These receptors originate from an adult who was a healthcare worker with PCR-confirmed SARS-CoV-2 infection or an uninfected control (not recorded which).

This clonotype was seen only a few times. The CDR3 DNA follows: TGTGCCAGCAGTGCCGGGACCACCTCCTCCTATAATTCACCCCTCCACTTT. Its protein product is CASSAGTTSSYNSPLHF. The chain employs TRBV28 and TRBJ1-6; D might be TRBD1 (5 bases). V was cut by 5 bases and J by 0 bases, with 14 bases left in between. Looked up from germline, CDR1 is MDHEN and CDR2 is SYDVKM. The CDR3 spans 17 residues.

This clonotype was seen at least ten times. The chain carries TRBV11-2 and TRBJ2-3; 10 nucleotides agree with TRBD2. The CDR3 spans 21 residues. The ends lost 4 bases at V and 0 bases at J; junction bases unmatched: 19. The germline V gene has CDR1 SGHAT and CDR2 FQNNGV. CDR3 residues: CASSSAPRAGGPKTSTDTQYF. The CDR3 DNA follows: TGTGCCAGCAGCTCCGCACCTCGAGCGGGAGGGCCGAAAACTAGCACAGATACGCAGTATTTT.

This clonotype appeared a few times. The genes are TRBV5-6 and TRBJ1-2, with D unresolved. The V end lost 3 bases, the J end lost 2 bases, and 11 bases lay between the germline ends. The CDR3 covers 14 residues. CDR1 is SGHDT, CDR2 YYEEEE, per germline. CDR3 sequence: CASSYRAPNYGYTF. The CDR3 nucleotides read TGTGCCAGCAGCTACCGGGCCCCCAACTATGGCTACACCTTC.

The V and J genes are TRBV7-8 and TRBJ2-3, with a tentative D call TRBD1 (6 bases). The CDR3 has 15 residues. The V gene lost 1 base and the J gene lost 8 bases, with 16 bases spanning the gap. The germline V gene encodes CDR1 SGHVS and CDR2 FQNEAQ. Here the CDR3 DNA reads TGTGCCAGCAGCTTAGAAGGGGGATTGCCAGGTACGCAGTATTTT. This sequence encodes CASSLEGGLPGTQYF.

The genes are TRBV24-1 and TRBJ2-3; 9 nucleotides agree with TRBD1. The V and J ends lost 1 base and 6 bases, in that order; junction bases with no gene match: 4. The germline CDR1 and CDR2 sequences are KGHDR and SFDVKD. CDR3 length: 15 amino acids. CDR3 in amino acids: CATSDFRDRDDTQYF. In DNA, the CDR3 is TGTGCCACCAGTGATTTCCGGGACAGGGATGATACGCAGTATTTT.

This clonotype was seen ten or more times. CDR3 sequence: CASSDPSGTSTDTQYF. The CDR3 DNA reads TGTGCCAGCAGCGACCCTAGCGGCACTAGCACAGATACGCAGTATTTT. This sequence joins TRBV2 and TRBJ2-3, with 7 bases that match TRBD2. Losses at the gene ends were 6 bases for V and 0 bases for J; bases not matched to a gene: 9. Germline-derived CDR1 and CDR2 are SNHLY and FYNNEI. The CDR3 sequence is 16 residues long. The complete variable domain, with remaining parts taken from reference TRBV2 and TRBJ2-3, reads EPEVTQTPSHQVTQMGQEVILRCVPISNHLYFYWYRQILGQKVEFLVSFYNNEISEKSEIFDDQFSVERPDGSNFTLKIRSTKLEDSAMYFCASSDPSGTSTDTQYFGPGTRLTVL.

This clonotype turned up a few times. V and J are TRBV4-1 and TRBJ2-1, with D unresolved. Trimming removed 1 base at V and 1 base at J, with 8 bases between. CDR1 is MGHRA and CDR2 is YSYEKL in the germline V gene. The CDR3 has 15 residues. The CDR3 sequence: CASSQVSDSYNEQFF. Written as DNA, the CDR3 is TGCGCCAGCAGCCAAGTCTCCGATTCCTACAATGAGCAGTTCTTC.

This clonotype was seen ten or more times. This chain connects TRBV6-5 to TRBJ2-7; D is unclear. CDR1 is MNHEY and CDR2 is SVGAGI in the germline V gene. V shed 2 bases and J shed 2 bases, with 7 bases lying between them. The CDR3 is 13 residues long. CDR3 sequence reads: CASSYGRTYEQYF. DNA of the CDR3: TGTGCCAGCAGTTACGGACGGACCTACGAGCAGTACTTC.